One and the same sample provided the 29 T cell receptor beta chains below, sequenced in a study of blood T cell repertoires in COVID-19. This table comes from immunoSEQ multiplex PCR, and its TCRdb copy is limited to in-frame clones, with some not included. In the table there are around 42,000 clones, approximately 89% of which are singletons. Sequenced: peripheral blood. The source is a human donor in a cohort sampled during active COVID-19.

This chain joins TRBV7-3 and TRBJ1-2, with 8 bases identical to TRBD1. V lost 8 bases to trimming and J lost 6 bases; unmatched junction nucleotides: 11. Germline V gene data show CDR1 as SGHTA and CDR2 as FQGTGA. CDR3 length: 14 amino acids. CDR3 protein: CASGQTTGGDGYTF. CDR3 DNA sequence: TGTGCCAGCGGACAAACTACAGGGGGGGATGGCTACACCTTC. Full variable domain (remainder filled in from reference TRBV7-3 and TRBJ1-2): GAGVSQTPSNKVTEKGKYVELRCDPISGHTALYWYRQSLGQGPEFLIYFQGTGAADDSGLPNDRFFAVRPEGSVSTLKIQRTERGDSAVYLCASGQTTGGDGYTFGSGTRLTVV.

The chain couples TRBV9 to TRBJ2-5; 10 bases line up with TRBD2. The CDR3 contains 17 residues. CDR1 and CDR2 (germline): SGDLS, YYNGEE. J lost 5 bases, V lost 0 bases, and 10 bases had no gene match. The CDR3: CASSVALASGGRETQYF. CDR3 sequence (DNA): TGTGCCAGCAGCGTAGCTCTGGCTAGCGGGGGTAGGGAGACCCAGTACTTC.

The chain employs TRBV3-1 (or the pseudogene TRBV3-2) and TRBJ1-1; D call uncertain. V lost 4 bases and J 0 bases, leaving 12 bases between the germline ends. This CDR3 contains 15 residues. The germline V gene encodes CDR1 LGHDT and CDR2 YNNKEL (reference sequence). In DNA form, the CDR3 reads TGTGCCAGCAGCCCCCTGACAACCATGAACACTGAAGCTTTCTTT. As protein: CASSPLTTMNTEAFF.

This chain links TRBV15 with TRBJ1-1; tentative D call: TRBD1 (5 bases). The CDR3 is made up of 13 amino acids. Germline V gene sequence: CDR1 LNHNV, CDR2 YYDKDF (reference sequence). Trimming stripped 5 bases from V and 6 bases from J, with 13 bases between. CDR3 DNA sequence: TGTGCCACCAGCCGTACCTTCAGGGCTGAAGCTTTCTTT. Translation: CATSRTFRAEAFF.

In its sample, this clone was seen once. This sequence joins TRBV28 and TRBJ2-3, with 14 bases that match TRBD2. Germline V gene data show CDR1 as MDHEN and CDR2 as SYDVKM. The CDR3 is 18 residues long. The V and J ends lost 5 bases and 5 bases, in that order; junction bases with no gene match: 12. The CDR3 bases are TGTGCCAGCAGTACTGCCGGGACTAGCGGGAGAATGGAAGATACGCAGTATTTT. This codes for CASSTAGTSGRMEDTQYF.

The sample holds one count of this clone. The rearrangement uses TRBV6-6 and TRBJ2-7; TRBD2 agrees at 8 bases. V gave up 0 bases and J gave up 2 bases; unmatched junction bases: 6. CDR3 size: 16 residues. In germline, CDR1 is MNHNY, CDR2 SVGAGI (reference sequence). CDR3 amino acids: CASSYSGGGTAYEQYF. The CDR3 DNA reads as TGTGCCAGCAGTTACTCGGGCGGGGGGACGGCCTACGAGCAGTACTTC.

This chain uses TRBV3-1 (or the pseudogene TRBV3-2) with TRBJ2-5; D not certain. CDR1 is LGHDT and CDR2 is YNNKEL in the germline V gene (reference sequence). The CDR3 is made up of 12 amino acids. V lost 1 base, J lost 5 bases, and 5 bases lay in between. The CDR3, as DNA: TGTGCCAGCAGCCAAGTTTCTGAGACCCAGTACTTC. Protein product: CASSQVSETQYF.

CDR3 DNA: TGTGCCAGCAGCCCAACAGGGTCGATGGTTTATGGCTACACCTTC. This encodes CASSPTGSMVYGYTF. The V gene is TRBV5-4, the J gene TRBJ1-2, with a possible D match to TRBD1 (6 bases). Trimming removed 4 bases from V and 5 bases from J, with 18 bases in between. The CDR3 is 15 amino acids. Germline lookup yields CDR1 SGHNT and CDR2 YYREEE (reference sequence).

The rearrangement uses TRBV5-4 and TRBJ2-1; possible D gene TRBD2, 7 bases. The CDR3 is 17 residues long. V dropped 4 bases and J dropped 1 base, with 18 bases sitting between them. CDR1 and CDR2 (germline): SGHNT, YYREEE (reference sequence). CDR3 residues: CASSPQAGASSYNEQFF. In nucleotides, the CDR3 is TGTGCCAGCAGCCCCCAGGCGGGGGCCTCTTCCTACAATGAGCAGTTCTTC.

The rearrangement joins TRBV24-1 to TRBJ2-2; TRBD1 might be the D (6 bases). In germline, CDR1 is KGHDR, CDR2 SFDVKD. The CDR3 has 15 residues. Trimming removed 5 bases at V and 5 bases at J, with 14 bases between. The CDR3 coding sequence is TGTGCCACCAGTGCCCACAGGGTTGCGACCGGGGAGCTGTTTTTT. It specifies CATSAHRVATGELFF.

The chain is built from TRBV3-1 (or the pseudogene TRBV3-2) and TRBJ2-1, with D perhaps TRBD1 (6 bases). The germline V gene encodes CDR1 LGHDT and CDR2 YNNKEL (reference sequence). Trimming shortened V by 3 bases and J by 7 bases, and 10 bases separated the two germline ends. The CDR3 length is 13 residues. CDR3: CASSHLRGNEQFF. DNA for the CDR3: TGTGCCAGCAGCCACTTGAGGGGGAATGAGCAGTTCTTC.

The chain has TRBV19 and TRBJ2-5; 7 bases agree with TRBD2. V shed 5 bases and J 1 base; nucleotides not matched to a gene: 7. Germline V gene data show CDR1 as LNHDA and CDR2 as SQIVND (reference sequence). This CDR3 contains 15 residues. CDR3 in DNA: TGTGCCAGTAGTGAGCGGGGTCACCCCCAAGAGACCCAGTACTTC. Translating gives CASSERGHPQETQYF.

The rearrangement links TRBV12-5 to TRBJ1-6; 10 bases agree with TRBD1. V lost 1 base and J lost 5; bases outside the gene matches: 8. The germline CDR1 and CDR2 sequences are LGHNT and FRNRAP. The CDR3 extends over 18 amino acids. CDR3 protein: CASGLGRDRGPDNSPLHF. DNA of the CDR3: TGTGCTAGTGGTTTGGGCCGGGACAGGGGACCGGATAATTCACCCCTCCACTTT.

The chain carries TRBV5-1 and TRBJ2-3; maybe TRBD2 (6 bases). This CDR3 comprises 15 residues. V gave up 4 bases and J gave up 0 bases, with 12 bases separating them. The germline V gene encodes CDR1 SGHRS and CDR2 YFSETQ. The CDR3 bases are TGCGCCAGCAGCCTGGGACGGGGGAGCACAGATACGCAGTATTTT. It encodes CASSLGRGSTDTQYF.

The chain carries TRBV7-2 and TRBJ2-5; the match to TRBD1 covers 10 bases. Germline assignment: CDR1 SGHTA and CDR2 FQGNSA. The CDR3 covers 18 residues. V dropped 5 bases and J dropped 4; count of bases not matched to a gene: 16. CDR3 protein: CASSRVTPGQGRLETQYF. In DNA, the CDR3 is TGTGCCAGCAGCAGAGTAACACCGGGACAGGGGAGGTTAGAGACCCAGTACTTC.

This clone was observed once. The chain uses TRBV5-4 and TRBJ2-1, with 13 positions matching TRBD2. Germline trimming cut 0 bases from V and 7 bases from J; bases unmatched to any gene: 7. Per germline, CDR1 SGHNT and CDR2 YYREEE (reference sequence). The CDR3 spans 17 residues. This CDR3 reads CASSLGGSTSGRNEQFF. The CDR3 DNA sequence: TGTGCCAGCAGCTTGGGAGGATCGACTAGCGGGAGGAATGAGCAGTTCTTC.

This sequence joins TRBV7-2 and TRBJ2-1; D may be TRBD1 (5 bases). Germline CDR1 is SGHTA and CDR2 is FQGNSA. V was pared by 1 base and J by 3 bases, with 10 bases between. This CDR3 spans 15 amino acids. CDR3 sequence reads: CASSLEAGFYNEQFF. CDR3 DNA: TGTGCCAGCAGCTTAGAGGCAGGGTTCTACAATGAGCAGTTCTTC.

The CDR3 coding sequence is TGTGCCAGCAGCGAGACCGGGACAGGGATCCACGAGCAGTACTTC. This translates into CASSETGTGIHEQYF. This chain joins TRBV9 and TRBJ2-7, with 9 bases lining up with TRBD1. V was pared by 3 bases and J by 5 bases, with 9 bases of the junction left unmatched. The CDR3 contains 15 residues. The germline V gene encodes CDR1 SGDLS and CDR2 YYNGEE.

The chain has TRBV5-1 and TRBJ2-1; D is undetermined. Per germline, CDR1 SGHRS and CDR2 YFSETQ. This CDR3 region has 17 residues. The V end lost 0 bases, the J end lost 0 bases, and 13 bases lay between the germline ends. The CDR3 is CASSLEVGSSSYNEQFF. CDR3 DNA sequence: TGCGCCAGCAGCTTGGAGGTCGGGTCGAGCTCCTACAATGAGCAGTTCTTC.

This chain joins TRBV7-2 and TRBJ1-6; no definite D call. V lost 1 base, J lost 11 bases, and 18 bases lay in between. This CDR3 has 16 amino acids. The germline V gene has CDR1 SGHTA and CDR2 FQGNSA. CDR3: CASSLDGVEVSAPLHF. The CDR3 bases are TGTGCCAGCAGCTTAGATGGGGTGGAGGTCTCAGCACCCCTCCACTTT. The whole variable domain, filled in from reference TRBV7-2 and TRBJ1-6, reads GAGVSQSPSNKVTEKGKDVELRCDPISGHTALYWYRQSLGQGLEFLIYFQGNSAPDKSGLPSDRFSAERTGGSVSTLTIQRTQQEDSAVYLCASSLDGVEVSAPLHFGNGTRLTVT.

This chain connects TRBV11-2 to TRBJ1-2; D perhaps matches TRBD1 (5 bases). Germline CDR1 and CDR2: SGHAT and FQNNGV. Between the trimmed V and J ends, which lost 4 bases and 7 bases, there was a span of 13 bases. This CDR3 has 13 amino acids. This CDR3 is CASSSRGALGYTF. The CDR3, as DNA: TGTGCCAGCAGCTCCCGCGGGGCGCTTGGCTACACCTTC.

J is TRBJ2-5 and V is TRBV28; TRBD2 is a possible D gene (6 bases). This CDR3 has 14 residues. Trimming shortened V by 7 bases and J by 4 bases, and 16 bases separated the two germline ends. CDR1 and CDR2 (germline): MDHEN, SYDVKM. The CDR3, as DNA: TGTGCCAGCAAAACTGACGCGGGGCCAGAGACCCAGTACTTC. It is translated as CASKTDAGPETQYF.

This chain joins TRBV5-4 and TRBJ2-5, with a possible D match to TRBD1 (5 bases). The germline gives CDR1 SGHNT, CDR2 YYREEE (reference sequence). This CDR3 comprises 13 residues. V gave up 6 bases and J gave up 5 bases, with 14 bases separating them. For the CDR3, the DNA is TGTGCCAGCAATAGCCAGGGCCGGGAGACCCAGTACTTC. This gives the protein CASNSQGRETQYF.

V gene TRBV28 combines with J gene TRBJ1-1; TRBD1 matches 11 bases. The CDR3 totals 17 residues. V lost 6 bases, J lost 1 base, and 10 bases stayed unmatched. Germline values: CDR1 MDHEN, CDR2 SYDVKM. CDR3 in DNA: TGTGCCAGCAGACCTCCCCCGGGACAGGGGGAGAACACTGAAGCTTTCTTT. Translated: CASRPPPGQGENTEAFF.

V usage is TRBV29-1 and J usage is TRBJ2-1, with TRBD1 identical over 10 bases. This CDR3 region has 14 residues. The germline CDR1 and CDR2 sequences are SQVTM and ANQGSEA. Trimming removed 6 bases from V and 4 bases from J; junction bases left unmatched: 6. This chain's CDR3 is CSVTGTGVYNEQFF. As DNA, the CDR3 is TGCAGCGTCACCGGGACAGGGGTGTACAATGAGCAGTTCTTC.

V gene TRBV10-3 combines with J gene TRBJ2-1, with 9 positions matching TRBD1. CDR3 length: 15 residues. The trim removed 4 bases at V and 3 bases at J, leaving 4 bases unmatched. In germline, CDR1 is ENHRY, CDR2 SYGVKD. The CDR3 DNA follows: TGTGCCATCAGTGTGGGACAGGGAAGCTACAATGAGCAGTTCTTC. This codes for CAISVGQGSYNEQFF.

There are a few counts of this clone. The rearrangement uses TRBV6-5 and TRBJ1-3; 8 bases fit TRBD1. The CDR3 has 14 amino acids. The V and J ends lost 6 bases and 3 bases, in that order; junction bases with no gene match: 4. Germline V gives CDR1 MNHEY, CDR2 SVGAGI. The CDR3: CASSDRGIGNTIYF. CDR3 DNA sequence: TGTGCCAGCAGCGACAGGGGCATTGGAAACACCATATATTTT.

The rearrangement links TRBV19 to TRBJ1-2, with TRBD1 matching 9 bases. The germline V gene has CDR1 LNHDA and CDR2 SQIVND (reference sequence). The CDR3 totals 13 residues. The V gene end was trimmed by 4 bases and the J gene end by 8 bases; junction bases not matched to a gene: 5. DNA for the CDR3: TGTGCCAGTAGTACCGGACAGGGGCGCGGCTACACCTTC. Protein: CASSTGQGRGYTF.

The rearrangement joins TRBV14 to TRBJ1-6; D is possibly TRBD1 (5 bases). V gave up 2 bases and J gave up 2 bases, with 13 bases separating them. CDR1 is SGHDN and CDR2 is FVKESK in the germline V gene. This CDR3 has 17 amino acids. The DNA for the CDR3 is TGTGCCAGCAGCCAAACAGGAGCCCGGACCTATAATTCACCCCTCCACTTT. It is translated as CASSQTGARTYNSPLHF.